What follows are 6 T cell receptor beta chains derived from one specimen sequenced in a study of neurological immune-mediated disorders. TCRdb analysed the 5' RACE reads with MiXCR anew, one entry per CDR3 protein. Here the sample spans over 55,000 distinct CDR3 sequences, 2% to 2.5% being singletons. What was sequenced was PBMCs. All receptors come from a man aged 50 or older with multiple sclerosis.

This clonotype was counted ten times or more. The chain employs TRBV5-5 and TRBJ1-1, with 7 bases that match TRBD1. J lost 9 bases, V lost 0 bases, and 2 bases had no gene match. Looked up from germline, CDR1 is SGHKS and CDR2 is YYEKEE (reference sequence). This CDR3 has 12 residues. The CDR3 DNA sequence: TGTGCCAGCAGCTTGGGACAGGGTAAAGCTTTCTTT. Protein sequence: CASSLGQGKAFF.

This sequence joins TRBV30 and TRBJ2-2; D uncertain. Germline CDR1 and CDR2: GTSNPN and SVGIG (reference sequence). V lost 1 base, J lost 1 base, and 7 bases lay in between. The CDR3 extends over 14 amino acids. CDR3 sequence reads: CAWSELLNTGELFF. In DNA, the CDR3 is TGTGCCTGGAGTGAACTGCTGAACACCGGGGAGCTGTTTTTT.

In this sample, this clonotype turned up many times. The V call is TRBV7-2, the J call TRBJ1-2, with 8 bases lining up with TRBD1. The CDR3 sequence is 13 residues long. The J segment lost 4 bases and the V segment lost 5 bases, leaving 3 bases of the junction unmatched. Per germline, CDR1 SGHTA and CDR2 FQGNSA. This chain's CDR3 is CASSRDRGYGYTF. The CDR3 coding sequence is TGTGCCAGCAGCCGCGACAGGGGCTATGGCTACACCTTC.

The table lists this clonotype with many counts. The chain uses TRBV7-2 and TRBJ2-2; weak D call: TRBD1 (6 bases). The V and J ends lost 2 bases and 2 bases respectively, with 9 bases between them. CDR1 and CDR2 (germline): SGHTA, FQGNSA. The CDR3 runs to 15 residues. CDR3 bases: TGTGCCAGCAGCTTACAGGGGATCAACACCGGGGAGCTGTTTTTT. Protein: CASSLQGINTGELFF.

This clonotype was seen a few times. The chain is built from TRBV12-3 or TRBV12-4 and TRBJ1-4; 9 positions agree with TRBD1. The trim removed 0 bases at V and 7 bases at J, leaving 6 bases unmatched. CDR3 length equals 16 residues. The CDR3 nucleotides are TGTGCCAGCAGTTTAGCCTCCGGGACAGGGAGTGAAAAACTGTTTTTT. The encoded protein is CASSLASGTGSEKLFF.

This clonotype has at least ten counts. The chain combines TRBV6-5 with TRBJ1-5, with D unclear. Germline CDR1 is MNHEY and CDR2 is SVGAGI. V lost 5 bases and J lost 7, with 12 bases in between. This CDR3 spans 13 amino acids. The DNA for the CDR3 is TGTGCCAGCAGTGACCCGGGAGGGCAGCCCCAGCATTTT. This sequence encodes CASSDPGGQPQHF.